The 23 T cell receptor beta chains reported below all come from one sample, sequenced in a study of CD8+ T cells in alopecia areata. Treatment in this sample: oral pan-JAK inhibitor, 5-10 mg twice daily. Reverse transcribed after extraction, RNA yielded cDNA as the sequencing template. The data were produced by immunoSEQ multiplex PCR, yet TCRdb's version contains in-frame clones alone and is incomplete. The profile covers about 220,000 clones, with less than 75% appearing a single time and more than 1.5% taken by the ten largest. This material consisted of CD4+ T cells sorted from blood, taken at week 4, from a patient treated with tofacitinib. The receptors stem from a human donor with alopecia areata.

The table lists this clone with a few counts. The chain couples TRBV19 to TRBJ1-1; unclear D gene. V gave up 7 bases and J gave up 6 bases, with 12 bases separating them. The germline CDR1 and CDR2 sequences are LNHDA and SQIVND (reference sequence). This CDR3 contains 12 residues. The chain's CDR3 is CASKKPLSEAFF. In DNA form, the CDR3 reads TGTGCCAGTAAAAAACCCCTTTCTGAAGCTTTCTTT. The full variable domain, rest sourced from reference TRBV19 and TRBJ1-1, is DGGITQSPKYLFRKEGQNVTLSCEQNLNHDAMYWYRQDPGQGLRLIYYSQIVNDFQKGDIAEGYSVSREKKESFPLTVTSAQKNPTAFYLCASKKPLSEAFFGQGTRLTVV.

The gene calls are TRBV7-2 and TRBJ2-3; 14 bases are a match to TRBD2. Germline V gives CDR1 SGHTA, CDR2 FQGNSA. V shed 4 bases, J shed 2 bases, and the junction held 8 bases outside the gene matches. The CDR3 runs to 18 residues. CDR3 protein: CASSSGLAGGLNTDTQYF. CDR3 bases: TGTGCCAGCAGCTCAGGACTAGCGGGAGGCCTCAACACAGATACGCAGTATTTT.

This clone appeared a few times. This sequence joins TRBV10-3 and TRBJ2-7; 9 bases are a match to TRBD1. Trimming at V came to 4 bases and at J to 4 bases, leaving 2 bases not matched to a gene. This CDR3 region has 13 residues. Germline CDR1 reads ENHRY; CDR2 reads SYGVKD. DNA of the CDR3: TGTGCCATCAGTGGGACAGGGGTATACGAGCAGTACTTC. Translating gives CAISGTGVYEQYF.

Many counts were recorded for this clone. The CDR3 coding sequence is TGTGCTAGTGGTTCCCCTCTGGGGCAGTTCTTC. Translating gives CASGSPLGQFF. This chain joins TRBV12-5 and TRBJ2-1; D is unresolved. This CDR3 contains 11 residues. V lost 4 bases and J lost 12, with 10 bases in between. Germline V gene sequence: CDR1 LGHNT, CDR2 FRNRAP.

The chain couples TRBV29-1 to TRBJ1-2; 7 bases are a match to TRBD1. The J segment lost 4 bases and the V segment lost 0 bases, leaving 14 bases of the junction unmatched. The germline V gene encodes CDR1 SQVTM and CDR2 ANQGSEA. CDR3 length equals 17 residues. The CDR3 nucleotides are TGCAGCGTTGAAGATGGGTCGCAGGGGGTCTCGGGCTATGGCTACACCTTC. Translated: CSVEDGSQGVSGYGYTF.

This clone was observed a handful of times. This chain uses TRBV5-1 with TRBJ2-4; D is possibly TRBD1 (6 bases). CDR1 is SGHRS and CDR2 is YFSETQ in the germline V gene. The length of the CDR3 is 13 residues. Trimming cost V 2 bases and J 8 bases, with 11 bases left between them. CDR3 amino acids: CASSFPGVDIQYF. CDR3 bases: TGCGCCAGCAGCTTTCCAGGGGTAGACATTCAGTACTTC.

This clone was recorded once. V usage is TRBV30 and J usage is TRBJ2-7; D is perhaps TRBD2 (6 bases). Germline-derived CDR1 and CDR2 are GTSNPN and SVGIG (reference sequence). V shed 3 bases and J shed 5 bases, with 11 bases lying between them. CDR3 length: 12 residues. The CDR3 DNA sequence: TGTGCCTGGAGCCCGGGAGTACACGAGCAGTACTTC. This encodes CAWSPGVHEQYF.

This chain connects TRBV2 to TRBJ2-5; D uncertain. The germline V and J ends were trimmed by 0 bases and 3 bases, with 8 bases remaining between them. The V gene's germline CDR1 is SNHLY and CDR2 FYNNEI. CDR3 size: 14 residues. CDR3 loop: CASSEARSEETQYF. For the CDR3, the DNA is TGTGCCAGCAGTGAAGCGAGGTCCGAAGAGACCCAGTACTTC. Variable domain in full (rest from reference TRBV2 and TRBJ2-5): EPEVTQTPSHQVTQMGQEVILRCVPISNHLYFYWYRQILGQKVEFLVSFYNNEISEKSEIFDDQFSVERPDGSNFTLKIRSTKLEDSAMYFCASSEARSEETQYFGPGTRLLVL.

The sample holds a few counts of this clone. The genes are TRBV28 and TRBJ2-3, with TRBD2 matching over 7 bases. The ends lost 5 bases at V and 0 bases at J; junction bases unmatched: 2. Per germline, CDR1 MDHEN and CDR2 SYDVKM. CDR3 length: 14 amino acids. The CDR3 is CASSVGGSTDTQYF. DNA of the CDR3: TGTGCCAGCAGTGTGGGGGGGAGCACAGATACGCAGTATTTT.

The rearrangement joins TRBV5-6 to TRBJ1-2; D remains unclear. Per germline, CDR1 SGHDT and CDR2 YYEEEE. Deletions cut 7 bases from V and 0 bases from J, with 13 bases between. The CDR3 runs to 14 residues. For the CDR3, the DNA is TGTGCCAGCCAAGCCGGCGGAGCTAACTATGGCTACACCTTC. Amino acids: CASQAGGANYGYTF.

This chain links TRBV27 with TRBJ1-2; D ambiguous. The CDR3 runs to 14 residues. CDR1 MNHEY and CDR2 SMNVEV come from the germline V gene (reference sequence). The V end lost 6 bases, the J end lost 4 bases, and 15 bases lay between the germline ends. The CDR3 spells CASSPLRQPYGYTF. The CDR3 DNA reads as TGTGCCAGCAGCCCTTTGCGGCAGCCCTATGGCTACACCTTC.

The DNA for the CDR3 is TGTGCCAGCAGCCTGGGACTAGCGGGGGGGCTAAATGAGCAGTTCTTC. Encoded protein: CASSLGLAGGLNEQFF. The genes are TRBV11-2 and TRBJ2-1; the match to TRBD2 covers 16 bases. This CDR3 has 16 amino acids. The germline V gene encodes CDR1 SGHAT and CDR2 FQNNGV. V gave up 5 bases and J gave up 7 bases; unmatched junction bases: 5.

This chain connects TRBV29-1 to TRBJ2-7, with TRBD1 matching over 7 bases. V lost 3 bases to trimming and J lost 4 bases; unmatched junction nucleotides: 9. Germline CDR1 is SQVTM and CDR2 is ANQGSEA. This CDR3 is built from 14 residues. Here the CDR3 DNA reads TGCAGCGTTGAGAGTCTAGGGGGCCGGTACGAGCAGTACTTC. It translates to CSVESLGGRYEQYF.

The chain couples TRBV30 to TRBJ1-2; 9 positions match TRBD1. CDR1 GTSNPN and CDR2 SVGIG come from the germline V gene (reference sequence). The trim removed 3 bases at V and 5 bases at J, leaving 13 bases unmatched. CDR3 length: 16 amino acids. The CDR3 spells CAWRLPPGQGGYGYTF. As DNA, the CDR3 is TGTGCCTGGAGACTACCACCGGGACAGGGCGGTTATGGCTACACCTTC. Together with reference TRBV30 and TRBJ1-2, the CDR3 gives the full variable domain: SQTIHQWPATLVQPVGSPLSLECTVEGTSNPNLYWYRQAAGRGLQLLFYSVGIGQISSEVPQNLSASRPQDRQFILSSKKLLLSDSGFYLCAWRLPPGQGGYGYTFGSGTRLTVV.

This clone was counted a single time. The chain has TRBV30 and TRBJ2-1; D ambiguous. The CDR3 has 12 residues. V was shortened by 0 bases and J by 6 bases, with 6 bases between the two germline ends. The germline gives CDR1 GTSNPN, CDR2 SVGIG (reference sequence). CDR3 in amino acids: CAWSVGFNEQFF. Written as DNA, the CDR3 is TGTGCCTGGAGTGTAGGGTTCAATGAGCAGTTCTTC.

The V call is TRBV7-2, the J call TRBJ1-4; no definite D call. The CDR3 has 14 amino acids. The germline V gene encodes CDR1 SGHTA and CDR2 FQGNSA. Deletions cut 5 bases from V and 8 bases from J, with 15 bases between. CDR3 sequence: CASSPGRLGEKLFF. The CDR3 nucleotides are TGTGCCAGCAGCCCAGGAAGATTAGGCGAAAAACTGTTTTTT.

The sample holds a few counts of this clone. The V call is TRBV30, the J call TRBJ2-2, with a tentative D call TRBD2 (5 bases). Germline V gene data show CDR1 as GTSNPN and CDR2 as SVGIG (reference sequence). This CDR3 has 13 residues. Trimming left V 2 bases short and J 8 bases short, with 12 bases between. CDR3 sequence (DNA): TGTGCCTGGAGTTGGGGAGATGAAGGGGAGCTGTTTTTT. This gives the protein CAWSWGDEGELFF.

This clone was observed a few times. The chain carries TRBV27 and TRBJ1-1; no definite D call. This CDR3 has 15 amino acids. V lost 6 bases to trimming and J lost 1 base, with 15 bases between them. Germline V gene lookup returns CDR1 MNHEY and CDR2 SMNVEV (reference sequence). CDR3 sequence reads: CASRPDRTSNTEAFF. CDR3 DNA: TGTGCCAGCAGGCCCGACCGAACCTCGAACACTGAAGCTTTCTTT.

This clone was counted only a few times. This chain joins TRBV6-1 and TRBJ2-4; no clear D. Trimming stripped 7 bases from V and 7 bases from J, with 8 bases between. In germline, CDR1 is MNHNS, CDR2 SASEGT. This CDR3 has 11 amino acids. DNA for the CDR3: TGTGCCAGCAATAGGGATAACATTCAGTACTTC. Its protein is CASNRDNIQYF.

V is TRBV5-6 and J is TRBJ2-1, with D unclear. This CDR3 comprises 12 residues. Trimming removed 3 bases from V and 9 bases from J, with 10 bases in between. Germline lookup yields CDR1 SGHDT and CDR2 YYEEEE. CDR3 in amino acids: CASSSTRGEQFF. Written as DNA, the CDR3 is TGTGCCAGCAGCTCCACACGAGGTGAGCAGTTCTTC.

The CDR3: CAWMVKGTYEQYF. The CDR3 nucleotides are TGTGCCTGGATGGTCAAGGGAACCTACGAGCAGTACTTC. The J gene is TRBJ2-7, the V gene TRBV30; D uncertain. The CDR3 has 13 amino acids. The V and J ends lost 4 bases and 2 bases respectively, with 12 bases between them. CDR1 and CDR2 (germline): GTSNPN, SVGIG (reference sequence).

This clone has more than one count but fewer than ten. Different DNA sequences within this sample yield the same CDR3. The J gene is TRBJ2-6, the V gene TRBV30; D uncertain. Germline-derived CDR1 and CDR2 are GTSNPN and SVGIG (reference sequence). The CDR3 sequence is 15 residues long. Trimming took 3 bases from V and 0 from J, leaving 9 bases between them. The CDR3 DNA follows: TGTGCCTGGAGCGTCCGGAGCTCTGGGGCCAACGTCCTGACTTTC. Encoded protein: CAWSVRSSGANVLTF.

This clone was seen only a few times. This rearrangement joins TRBV2 to TRBJ2-7; 7 bases agree with TRBD2. Germline trimming cut 5 bases from V and 0 bases from J; bases unmatched to any gene: 4. Germline values: CDR1 SNHLY, CDR2 FYNNEI. The CDR3 sequence is 14 residues long. The CDR3 sequence: CASSSGTNSYEQYF. The CDR3 DNA is TGTGCCAGCAGTTCCGGGACTAACTCCTACGAGCAGTACTTC.